These 29 T cell receptor beta chains originate from one sample sequenced in a study of T cell repertoires in aging, cancer and after chemotherapy. Amplification of TCR beta used genomic DNA extracted from peripheral blood. A mixed TRB-A/B primer pool amplified rearranged TRB by multiplex touch-down PCR. MiXCR, run by TCRdb on the multiplex PCR reads, gives a single entry per CDR3 protein. This table holds about 19,000 distinct CDR3 sequences, over 35% found once. The sample was blood. These TCRs come from a human donor with a solid tumor.

This chain uses TRBV11-1 with TRBJ2-3; D is unresolved. The V gene lost 2 bases and the J gene lost 4 bases, with 4 bases spanning the gap. The CDR3 totals 12 residues. Germline V CDR1 and CDR2: SGHAT, FQDESV (reference sequence). The CDR3 protein is CASSLIPDTQYF. The CDR3, as DNA: TGTGCCAGCAGCTTAATCCCAGATACGCAGTATTTT. The full variable domain, its missing parts supplied by reference TRBV11-1 and TRBJ2-3, is EAEVAQSPRYKITEKSQAVAFWCDPISGHATLYWYRQILGQGPELLVQFQDESVVDDSQLPKDRFSAERLKGVDSTLKIQPAELGDSAMYLCASSLIPDTQYFGPGTRLTVL.

The chain joins TRBV4-1 to TRBJ1-3, with D perhaps matching TRBD1 (5 bases). The V and J ends lost 0 bases and 0 bases respectively, with 12 bases between them. The germline V gene has CDR1 MGHRA and CDR2 YSYEKL. The CDR3 totals 17 residues. The CDR3 is CASSQDPRGGSGNTIYF. DNA for the CDR3: TGCGCCAGCAGCCAAGACCCGCGGGGGGGCTCTGGAAACACCATATATTTT.

The chain recombines TRBV6-6 with TRBJ2-3; 10 bases are shared with TRBD2. The germline V gene encodes CDR1 MNHNY and CDR2 SVGAGI (reference sequence). This CDR3 is built from 16 residues. Trimming took 2 bases from V and 5 from J; bases not matched to a gene: 7. The CDR3 DNA reads TGTGCCAGCAGTTACCCAGCGGGGGGGCTAGTAGATACGCAGTATTTT. Its protein is CASSYPAGGLVDTQYF.

About this clonotype itself: One end of the junction varies from germline; a read error may be responsible. The gene calls are TRBV19 and TRBJ1-2; possibly TRBD1 for D (6 bases). Looked up from germline, CDR1 is LNHDA and CDR2 is SQIVND (reference sequence). This CDR3 has 14 amino acids. The CDR3 is CASSQLQGHYGHTF. The CDR3 nucleotides are TGTGCCAGTAGCCAATTACAGGGCCACTATGGCCACACCTTC.

The CDR3 loop is CASSYGQGRTYEQYF. CDR3 nucleotide sequence: TGTGCCAGCAGTTACGGGCAGGGGCGAACCTACGAGCAGTACTTC. The chain has TRBV6-5 and TRBJ2-7; weak D call: TRBD1 (6 bases). V gave up 2 bases and J gave up 2 bases, with 13 bases separating them. This CDR3 has 15 amino acids. Germline V gene sequence: CDR1 MNHEY, CDR2 SVGAGI.

The chain recombines TRBV6-4 with TRBJ2-2; unclear D gene. The CDR3 contains 13 residues. V was shortened by 2 bases and J by 7 bases, with 8 bases between the two germline ends. Germline assignment: CDR1 MRHNA and CDR2 SNTAGT. In DNA, the CDR3 is TGTGCCAGCAGTGACGGTCCGAGCGGGGAGCTGTTTTTT. This codes for CASSDGPSGELFF.

This clonotype was seen a few times. The rearrangement joins TRBV5-1 to TRBJ2-2, with D hard to call. Per germline, CDR1 SGHRS and CDR2 YFSETQ. The CDR3 is 11 amino acids. V was cut by 6 bases and J by 6 bases, with 6 bases left in between. CDR3 nucleotides: TGCGCCAGCACTGAATCCGGGGAGCTGTTTTTT. Its translation is CASTESGELFF.

This clonotype was detected only a few times. The chain couples TRBV6-5 to TRBJ1-3; D is possibly TRBD1 (5 bases). CDR3 length: 15 amino acids. Germline V gene sequence: CDR1 MNHEY, CDR2 SVGAGI. V lost 1 base and J lost 0, with 7 bases in between. For the CDR3, the DNA is TGTGCCAGCAGTTACTTTGGGGCCTCTGGAAACACCATATATTTT. Translation gives CASSYFGASGNTIYF.

The table lists this clonotype with a count of one. The rearrangement joins TRBV6-6 to TRBJ2-7; D is tentatively TRBD1 or TRBD2 (5 bases each). The V gene's germline CDR1 is MNHNY and CDR2 SVGAGI (reference sequence). Trimming cost V 4 bases and J 2 bases, with 9 bases left between them. CDR3 size: 13 residues. The CDR3 DNA follows: TGTGCCAGCAGTTCTCCGGGACCCTACGAGCAGTACTTC. Translation: CASSSPGPYEQYF.

J is TRBJ1-3 and V is TRBV6-2 or TRBV6-3; the D is unclear. V was shortened by 5 bases and J by 3 bases, with 17 bases between the two germline ends. The CDR3 contains 16 residues. CDR1 and CDR2 (germline): MNHEY, SVGEGT. CDR3 nucleotides: TGTGCCAGCAGTCCCCCCGACCGGAGGTATGGAAACACCATATATTTT. Translated: CASSPPDRRYGNTIYF.

The rearrangement joins TRBV20-1 to TRBJ2-5; 10 nucleotides line up with TRBD1. Germline V gene data show CDR1 as DFQATT and CDR2 as SNEGSKA (reference sequence). The CDR3 is made up of 15 amino acids. The junction had 10 bases not matched to a gene; V was cut back by 3 bases and J by 6 bases. The CDR3 sequence is CSASEGGQGRQTQYF. CDR3 sequence (DNA): TGCAGTGCTAGTGAGGGGGGACAGGGGAGGCAGACCCAGTACTTC.

The chain has TRBV24-1 and TRBJ2-7, with TRBD1 matching 9 bases. V gave up 3 bases and J gave up 6 bases; unmatched junction bases: 2. This CDR3 has 13 amino acids. Germline values: CDR1 KGHDR, CDR2 SFDVKD. In DNA form, the CDR3 reads TGTGCCACCAGTGATGGGACAGGGTTCGAGCAGTACTTC. Its translation: CATSDGTGFEQYF.

This clonotype was seen more than once but under ten times. The genes are TRBV15 and TRBJ1-6, with a weak D call TRBD1 (5 bases). The CDR3 consists of 15 residues. Germline CDR1 LNHNV, CDR2 YYDKDF (reference sequence). Trimming took off 0 bases at V and 7 bases at J, with 10 bases between the two ends. CDR3: CATSRDRGTNSPLHF. In nucleotides, the CDR3 is TGTGCCACCAGCAGAGATAGGGGAACAAATTCACCCCTCCACTTT.

This clonotype has more than one count but fewer than ten. CDR3 sequence reads: CASSLARTYEQYF. For the CDR3, the DNA is TGTGCCAGCAGCTTGGCCCGGACGTACGAGCAGTACTTC. The chain links TRBV5-6 to TRBJ2-7; D uncertain. V lost 0 bases, J lost 4 bases, and 8 bases lay in between. Germline V gene sequence: CDR1 SGHDT, CDR2 YYEEEE. The CDR3 loop spans 13 amino acids.

This clonotype was seen more than once but under ten times. J is TRBJ1-1 and V is TRBV19, with D perhaps TRBD1 (6 bases). The germline V gene encodes CDR1 LNHDA and CDR2 SQIVND (reference sequence). The V and J ends lost 5 bases and 6 bases respectively, with 13 bases between them. The CDR3 length is 13 residues. CDR3 sequence (DNA): TGTGCCAGTAGTTTCCGGGGGCTTGCTGAAGCTTTCTTT. It yields the protein CASSFRGLAEAFF.

The genes are TRBV10-2 and TRBJ2-1; D unresolved. V was trimmed by 2 bases and J by 7 bases, leaving 15 bases between them. CDR3 length: 15 amino acids. In germline, CDR1 is WSHSY, CDR2 SAAADI. CDR3 sequence: CASSEAGFWGNEQFF. Written as DNA, the CDR3 is TGCGCCAGCAGTGAGGCTGGTTTTTGGGGTAATGAGCAGTTCTTC.

This clonotype is labeled medium-sized. The genes are TRBV19 and TRBJ2-3; the D is unclear. CDR3 length: 13 amino acids. V gave up 1 base and J gave up 3 bases, with 5 bases separating them. Germline CDR1 LNHDA, CDR2 SQIVND (reference sequence). CDR3 sequence: CASSIVGTDTQYF. The CDR3 DNA reads as TGTGCCAGTAGTATAGTGGGGACAGATACGCAGTATTTT.

This clonotype was seen only a few times. CDR3 in amino acids: CASSLPGGLYNEQFF. The DNA of the CDR3 is TGTGCCAGCAGTTTGCCAGGCGGCCTGTACAATGAGCAGTTCTTC. The genes are TRBV27 and TRBJ2-1, with D unresolved. The CDR3 spans 15 residues. Germline CDR1 reads MNHEY; CDR2 reads SMNVEV (reference sequence). The V end was cut by 3 bases, the J end by 4 bases, with 13 bases between.

The chain couples TRBV5-1 to TRBJ1-1; tentative D call: TRBD1 (5 bases). The ends were cut back, 0 bases at V and 5 bases at J, with 8 bases in the middle. Germline V gene data show CDR1 as SGHRS and CDR2 as YFSETQ. This CDR3 has 13 residues. Here the CDR3 reads CASSLGGVTEAFF. The CDR3 nucleotides read TGCGCCAGCAGCTTGGGGGGGGTGACTGAAGCTTTCTTT.

This chain links TRBV30 with TRBJ2-5, with TRBD2 identical over 7 bases. The germline V gene encodes CDR1 GTSNPN and CDR2 SVGIG (reference sequence). The trim removed 2 bases at V and 5 bases at J, leaving 11 bases unmatched. This CDR3 is built from 15 residues. Written as DNA, the CDR3 is TGTGCCTGGAGTCCCGGGGGAGTGGGAGGGGAGACCCAGTACTTC. Translated: CAWSPGGVGGETQYF. The full variable domain, in which reference TRBV30 and TRBJ2-5 provide the parts outside the CDR3, is SQTIHQWPATLVQPVGSPLSLECTVEGTSNPNLYWYRQAAGRGLQLLFYSVGIGQISSEVPQNLSASRPQDRQFILSSKKLLLSDSGFYLCAWSPGGVGGETQYFGPGTRLLVL.

In this sample, this clonotype turned up a few times. This chain links TRBV5-5 with TRBJ2-3, with TRBD2 matching over 12 bases. Germline V gives CDR1 SGHKS, CDR2 YYEKEE (reference sequence). Trimming took 3 bases from V and 0 from J; bases not matched to a gene: 2. The CDR3 runs 16 residues. As DNA, the CDR3 is TGTGCCAGCAGCTCCGGGACTAGCGGGAGCACAGATACGCAGTATTTT. This encodes CASSSGTSGSTDTQYF.

Points on this clonotype: A much bigger clone sits one base away, suggesting this may be a read error. This chain connects TRBV29-1 to TRBJ2-2; TRBD2 is a possible D gene (6 bases). Per germline, CDR1 SQVTM and CDR2 ANQGSEA. Trimming took 6 bases from V and 9 from J, leaving 14 bases between them. This CDR3 spans 12 amino acids. The DNA of the CDR3 is TGCAGCGTGCCCGGGGGAGGCTGGGAGCTGTTTTTT. Encoded protein: CSVPGGGWELFF.

In its sample, this clonotype ranks as medium-sized (0.01 to 0.1%). The V and J genes are TRBV6-2 or TRBV6-3 and TRBJ2-3, with 10 bases fitting TRBD2. The ends lost 5 bases at V and 3 bases at J; junction bases unmatched: 8. The CDR3 sequence is 16 residues long. Germline CDR1 and CDR2: MNHEY and SVGEGT. As DNA, the CDR3 is TGTGCCAGCAGTCTCCCCACTAGCGGGAAGACAGATACGCAGTATTTT. This gives the protein CASSLPTSGKTDTQYF.

The chain carries TRBV6-1 and TRBJ1-2; D perhaps matches TRBD1 (6 bases). With 4 bases removed from V and 2 bases from J, the gap between germline ends came to 11 bases. CDR1 is MNHNS, CDR2 SASEGT, per germline. CDR3 length: 14 residues. The CDR3 bases are TGTGCCAGCAGTGGCAGGGGTGAGAACTATGGCTACACCTTC. It yields the protein CASSGRGENYGYTF.

This clonotype was seen more than once but under ten times. V gene TRBV6-1 combines with J gene TRBJ2-4; tentatively, D is TRBD2 (7 bases). The CDR3 totals 16 residues. V lost 6 bases, J lost 5 bases, and 20 bases lay in between. Germline values: CDR1 MNHNS, CDR2 SASEGT. CDR3 in amino acids: CASRGGSGGPENIQYF. The DNA of the CDR3 is TGTGCCAGCAGGGGGGGGTCGGGGGGCCCGGAAAACATTCAGTACTTC.

This chain connects TRBV18 to TRBJ1-1; the D is unclear. The germline gives CDR1 KGHSH, CDR2 LQKENI. The CDR3 covers 14 residues. Trimming cost V 3 bases and J 6 bases, with 14 bases left between them. CDR3 nucleotides: TGTGCCAGCTCACCTGACCAAGCCGGCGCTGAAGCTTTCTTT. This sequence encodes CASSPDQAGAEAFF.

As for this clonotype: Mismatch with germline at one junction end may stem from a read error. The chain combines TRBV4-2 with TRBJ1-5; D remains unclear. This CDR3 spans 15 amino acids. The V gene's germline CDR1 is LGHNA and CDR2 YNFKEQ. The CDR3 loop is CASSQDPRVGQPQHF. CDR3 sequence (DNA): TGCGCCAGCAGCCAAGATCCCCGAGTAGGTCAGCCCCAGCATTTT.

This clonotype showed up just a few times. The chain uses TRBV19 and TRBJ2-5; 9 positions match TRBD2. CDR1 is LNHDA, CDR2 SQIVND, per germline (reference sequence). The CDR3 covers 14 residues. V trimming: 4 bases; J trimming: 3 bases; junction bases outside the gene matches: 3. The CDR3 spells CASSRIAGEETQYF. CDR3 DNA sequence: TGTGCCAGTAGTAGGATAGCGGGGGAAGAGACCCAGTACTTC.

This clonotype was picked up a small number of times. In DNA form, the CDR3 reads TGTGCCAGCAGTCCCCGGGCCGGGACGAGGGGTAATTCACCCCTCCACTTT. Amino acid sequence: CASSPRAGTRGNSPLHF. The chain recombines TRBV6-5 with TRBJ1-6; a possible D gene is TRBD1 (5 bases). Germline V CDR1 and CDR2: MNHEY, SVGAGI. The CDR3 runs 17 residues. Trimming pared 5 bases from V and 6 bases from J, leaving 20 bases between.